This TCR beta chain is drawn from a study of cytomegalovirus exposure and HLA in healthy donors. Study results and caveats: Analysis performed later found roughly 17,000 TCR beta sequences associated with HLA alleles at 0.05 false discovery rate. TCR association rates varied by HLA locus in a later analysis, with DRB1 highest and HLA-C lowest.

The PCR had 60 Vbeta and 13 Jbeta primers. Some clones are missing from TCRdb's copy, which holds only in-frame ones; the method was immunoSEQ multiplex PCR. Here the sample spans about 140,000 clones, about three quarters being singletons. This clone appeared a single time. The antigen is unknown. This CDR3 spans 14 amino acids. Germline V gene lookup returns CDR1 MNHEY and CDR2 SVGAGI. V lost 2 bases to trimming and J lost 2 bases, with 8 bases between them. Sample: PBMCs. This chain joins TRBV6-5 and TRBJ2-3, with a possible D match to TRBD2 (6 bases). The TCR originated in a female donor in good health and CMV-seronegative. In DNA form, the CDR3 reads TGTGCCAGCAGTTACAGCGGGTCCACAGATACGCAGTATTTT. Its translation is CASSYSGSTDTQYF.